This T cell receptor (beta chain) appears in the sequencing data of a study of blood T cell repertoires in COVID-19. Per the original methods: For nucleated cells, counts were estimated from reference gene primer amplification. The repertoire was sequenced with immunoSEQ multiplex PCR; TCRdb's copy has only in-frame clones and lacks some. D and trimming come from the DNA, and the V and J calls and clone size come from that table. This sample has 60,000 to 75,000 clones, with 75% to 90% found just once. V lost 8 bases and J 2 bases, leaving 14 bases between the germline ends. This CDR3 has 14 amino acids. Germline CDR1 is MNHNY and CDR2 is SVGAGI (reference sequence).

The genes are TRBV6-6 and TRBJ2-3, with D possibly matching TRBD2 (5 bases). What was sequenced was peripheral blood. The receptor comes from a man aged 50 to 60 with active COVID-19. CDR3 DNA: TGTGCCAGCCGGACCGGACGGGACACAGATACGCAGTATTTT. It encodes CASRTGRDTDTQYF.